The rows below give T cell receptor beta chains drawn from one sample of a study of blood T cell repertoires in COVID-19. Sequencing used immunoSEQ multiplex PCR; TCRdb keeps in-frame clones, though not all of them. Seen here are 75,000 or so clones, nearly 90% observed once, and the top ten hold just under 7.5%. The sequencing input was peripheral blood. All receptors come from a man aged 70 or older with acute or convalescent COVID-19. Each CDR3 is given without its conserved first and last residue. D genes are given only for firm matches.

V: TRBV19; D: TRBD1; CDR3: ASSSRRQGGGEKLF
V: TRBV2; D: TRBD2; CDR3: ASSGGVDGRAPY
V: TRBV18; D: .; CDR3: ASSLEPNTEAF
V: TRBV6-5; D: TRBD2; CDR3: ASSWIAGGAHEQY
V: TRBV7-2; D: .; CDR3: ASSQAAGKGSGGKLF
V: TRBV3-1/TRBV3-2; D: TRBD2; CDR3: ASRHGLAGGTRTDTQY
V: TRBV5-6; D: TRBD2; CDR3: ASSPPGLAYEQY
V: TRBV14; D: .; CDR3: ASSPRGNYEQY
V: TRBV7-2; D: .; CDR3: ASSPDSGAGGNTIY
V: TRBV11-2; D: .; CDR3: ASSQRAGDVGEQY
V: TRBV5-4; D: TRBD2; CDR3: ASSLVWGGPSTDTQY
V: TRBV7-2; D: .; CDR3: ASSLDPGVGAF
V: TRBV6-2/TRBV6-3; D: TRBD2; CDR3: ASSRLGLAINNEQF
V: TRBV6-5; D: TRBD1; CDR3: ASVRDRGFGELF
V: TRBV28; D: .; CDR3: ASSLLAGEGSEKLF
V: TRBV15; D: .; CDR3: ATSFDGSYEQY
V: TRBV28; D: .; CDR3: ASRGPSYEQY
V: TRBV5-1; D: .; CDR3: ASSLSRPSSADEQY
V: TRBV27; D: .; CDR3: ASSKASSGSGEQY
V: TRBV3-1/TRBV3-2; D: .; CDR3: ASSQGQGGSYEQY
V: TRBV5-4; D: TRBD2; CDR3: ASSKPGLAGTGELF
V: TRBV3-1/TRBV3-2; D: TRBD2; CDR3: ASSQDGLGGADTQY
V: TRBV6-5; D: TRBD2; CDR3: ASSRGLAGVGEQY
V: TRBV6-5; D: .; CDR3: ASRRTRFETQY
V: TRBV6-6; D: TRBD1; CDR3: ASTRRTGNYEQY
V: TRBV5-5; D: TRBD1; CDR3: ASSFDRGHEQY
V: TRBV21-1; D: .; CDR3: ASSNLRNFSYEQY
V: TRBV3-1/TRBV3-2; D: TRBD1; CDR3: ASSQATRGQETQY
V: TRBV19; D: .; CDR3: ASLQGTYGYT
V: TRBV7-2; D: .; CDR3: ASSLAPPFSEAF
V: TRBV27; D: .; CDR3: ASSLSVSAGQPQH
V: TRBV2; D: TRBD1; CDR3: ASKWDRSTNEQF
V: TRBV6-2/TRBV6-3; D: TRBD1; CDR3: ASSYDRGTYGYT
V: TRBV4-1; D: .; CDR3: ASSQDRGRVNTEAF
V: TRBV7-2; D: .; CDR3: ASSAQGSGEKLF
V: TRBV28; D: .; CDR3: ASRAPGREGGYT
V: TRBV2; D: .; CDR3: ASSAALLRSEQY
V: TRBV6-5; D: .; CDR3: ASSRHLGPYEQY